This T cell receptor beta chain derives from a study of blood T cell repertoires in COVID-19. Turning to the study itself: Samples taken during acute and convalescent COVID-19 were collected in the United States, Italy and Spain.

Authors' processing steps: Cell counts per sample came from amplifying reference gene primers. Assay used: immunoSEQ multiplex PCR; TCRdb lists only in-frame clones, some missing. V and J calls plus clone size are reproduced from that table; the DNA served to infer D and trimming. The table lists fewer than 300,000 clones, about 80% of them singletons. Germline V gives CDR1 KGHSH, CDR2 LQKENI. The ends lost 2 bases at V and 0 bases at J; junction bases unmatched: 5. The CDR3 length is 16 residues. The material sequenced was peripheral blood. This chain joins TRBV18 and TRBJ1-1; TRBD1 aligns across 8 bases. This TCR came from a human donor in a cohort sampled during active COVID-19. The CDR3 spells CASSPFTGGVNTEAFF. CDR3 nucleotide sequence: TGTGCCAGCTCACCATTTACAGGGGGTGTGAACACTGAAGCTTTCTTT.